The present T cell receptor beta chain was sequenced within a study of T-cell memory formation after mild COVID-19 (dated by TCRdb to about 2021). Turning to the overall study: TCR sequence clusters from the two donors were largely donor specific. In two donors, T-cell clones that expanded and contracted after mild COVID-19 were tracked by sequencing TCRalpha and TCRbeta repertoires over time. The cohort was made up of two young adult volunteers, one female and one male, who were previously healthy.

Ficoll-Paque density gradient centrifugation was the method used to isolate PBMCs. Notes on this clonotype: This clone's antigen is unknown. Qualities for individual bases were not recorded, and no much larger clone is one base off.

In the germline V gene, CDR1 corresponds to MNHEY and CDR2 to SVGEGT. The junction carries 13 bases between V and J, which are trimmed by 7 bases and 0 bases respectively. Reading from cysteine to phenylalanine, the CDR3 counts 15 amino acids. The entry retains the CDR3 DNA only, 45 bases that are in frame from base 1. Study-level results and caveats: SARS-CoV-2 specificity was not confirmed for the second-wave clones peaking on day 37. Clones contracting from day 15 to 85 had balanced CD4/CD8 phenotypes, while a second wave expanding from day 15 to 37 was biased towards CD4+. Some responding clones were detected in pre-infection memory, which suggested that pre-existing cross-reactive memory T cells had joined the SARS-CoV-2 response. Only a couple of mild cases were covered by the study, and larger cohorts that include severe cases with pre-infection samples were considered necessary. Contracting CD4+ clones were found mainly in CM and EM memory subsets, while CD8+ clones were enriched in EMRA.

Sequencing took place on an Illumina NovaSeq 6000. Using 5'RACE with constant-segment primers, TCRalpha and TCRbeta cDNA libraries were constructed, with sample barcodes and unique molecular identifiers added in the process. Trizol reagent was used to extract RNA from every sample. Amplification of the libraries took two PCR steps, and the second step added a second sample barcode plus Illumina TruSeq adapters. Sequencing of the libraries was done on an Illumina NovaSeq, producing 2 x 150 bp paired-end reads. For the original study's pipeline: With migec v1.2.7, reads were demultiplexed and then collapsed into UMI-guided consensus sequences. Using mixcr v2.1.11, UMI consensuses were aligned to TRA and TRB V and J templates and then assembled into clonotypes. Clonotypes were classified as expanded or contracted when called significant by both edgeR and NoisET, with noise models trained on biological replicates. For edgeR calls, a false discovery rate-adjusted p below 0.01 and a log2 fold-change threshold of 1 were applied. As an exploratory analysis of dynamics, PCA with hierarchical clustering was applied to max-normalized trajectories of the 1000 most abundant clonotypes. Separately sequenced CD4+ and CD8+ repertoires were used to assign the CD4 or CD8 phenotype of responding clones. Starting from the raw public reads, TCRdb applied fastp trimming at Q25, assembled clones with MiXCR and retained in-frame beta chains. One record per CDR3 amino acid sequence lists the most common genes and DNA. These V and J calls originate from TCRdb's pipeline instead of the authors' own analysis. In all, the sample holds about 350,000 distinct CDR3 sequences, and under 30% of those were seen once. The ten largest clones represent approximately 13% of the sample.

The sequence joins TRBV6-2 or TRBV6-3 to TRBJ1-5; TRBD1 might be the D gene, on 5 matching bases. Sequenced material: PBMCs or a T cell subset sorted from them (not recorded which). This receptor was taken from an adult woman who had mild COVID-19 (a few samples of this study predate the infection). The sample titles of this study are shuffled in the database, so cell type and time point are left out; the donor was told from shared clones. In nucleotide form, the sequence is TGTGCCAGCAAGGGGTGGTCTGGTAGCAATCAGCCCCAGCATTTT. It translates to CASKGWSGSNQPQHF.